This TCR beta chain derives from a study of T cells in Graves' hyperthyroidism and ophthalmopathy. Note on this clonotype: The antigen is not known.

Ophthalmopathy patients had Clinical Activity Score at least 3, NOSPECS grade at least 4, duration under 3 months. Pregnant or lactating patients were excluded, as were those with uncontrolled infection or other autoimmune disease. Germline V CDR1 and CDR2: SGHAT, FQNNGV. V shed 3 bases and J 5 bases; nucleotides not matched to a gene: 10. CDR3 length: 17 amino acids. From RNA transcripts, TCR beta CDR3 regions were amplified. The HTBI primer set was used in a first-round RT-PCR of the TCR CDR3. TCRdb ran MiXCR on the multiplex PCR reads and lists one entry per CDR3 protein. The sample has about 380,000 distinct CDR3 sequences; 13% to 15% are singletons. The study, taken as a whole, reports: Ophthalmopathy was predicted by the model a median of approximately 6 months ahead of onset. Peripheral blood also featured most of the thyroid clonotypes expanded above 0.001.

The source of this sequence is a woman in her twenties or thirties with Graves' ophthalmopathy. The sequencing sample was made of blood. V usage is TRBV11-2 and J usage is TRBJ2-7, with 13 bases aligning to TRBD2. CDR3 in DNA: TGTGCCAGCAGCTTGAGCACTAGCGGGAGGGTTCCCAACGAGCAGTACTTC. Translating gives CASSLSTSGRVPNEQYF.